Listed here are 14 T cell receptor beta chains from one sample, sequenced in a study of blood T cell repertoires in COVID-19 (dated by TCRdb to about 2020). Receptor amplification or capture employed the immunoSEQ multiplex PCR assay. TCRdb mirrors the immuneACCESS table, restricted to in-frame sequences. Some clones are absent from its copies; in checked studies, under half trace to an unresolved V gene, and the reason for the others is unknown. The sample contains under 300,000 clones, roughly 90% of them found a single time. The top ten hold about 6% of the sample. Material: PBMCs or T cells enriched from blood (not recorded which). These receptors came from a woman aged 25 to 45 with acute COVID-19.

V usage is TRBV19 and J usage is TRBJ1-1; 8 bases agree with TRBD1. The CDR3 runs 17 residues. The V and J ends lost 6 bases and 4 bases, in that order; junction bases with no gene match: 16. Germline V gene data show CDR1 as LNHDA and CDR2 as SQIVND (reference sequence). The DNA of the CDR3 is TGTGCCAGTAGCCGTGTCGCAGGGGGCGGTCTGAGCACTGAAGCTTTCTTT. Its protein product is CASSRVAGGGLSTEAFF.

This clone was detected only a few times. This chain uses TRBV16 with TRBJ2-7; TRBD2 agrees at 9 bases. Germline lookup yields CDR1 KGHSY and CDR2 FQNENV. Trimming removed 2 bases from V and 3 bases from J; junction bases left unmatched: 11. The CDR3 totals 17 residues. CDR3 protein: CASSQRWAREGDYEQYF. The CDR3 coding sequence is TGTGCCAGCAGCCAAAGATGGGCGCGGGAGGGAGACTACGAGCAGTACTTC.

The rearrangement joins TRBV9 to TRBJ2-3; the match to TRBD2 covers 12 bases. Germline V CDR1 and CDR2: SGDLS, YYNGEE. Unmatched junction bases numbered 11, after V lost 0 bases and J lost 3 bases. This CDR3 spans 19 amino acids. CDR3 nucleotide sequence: TGTGCCAGCAGCGTAGACCTAGCGGGGGGGCGCCCATCAACAGATACGCAGTATTTT. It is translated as CASSVDLAGGRPSTDTQYF. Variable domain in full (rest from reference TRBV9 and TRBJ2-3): DSGVTQTPKHLITATGQRVTLRCSPRSGDLSVYWYQQSLDQGLQFLIQYYNGEERAKGNILERFSAQQFPDLHSELNLSSLELGDSALYFCASSVDLAGGRPSTDTQYFGPGTRLTVL.

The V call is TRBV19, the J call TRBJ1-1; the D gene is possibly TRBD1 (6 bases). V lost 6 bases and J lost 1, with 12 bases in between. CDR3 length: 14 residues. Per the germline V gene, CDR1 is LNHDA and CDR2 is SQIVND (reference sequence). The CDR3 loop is CASRSDRTNTEAFF. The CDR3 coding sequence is TGTGCCAGTAGGTCAGACAGGACGAACACTGAAGCTTTCTTT.

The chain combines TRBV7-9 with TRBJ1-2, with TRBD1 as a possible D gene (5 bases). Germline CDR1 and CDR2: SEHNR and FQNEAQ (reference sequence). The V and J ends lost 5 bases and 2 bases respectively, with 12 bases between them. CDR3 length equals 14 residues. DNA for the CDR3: TGTGCCAGCAGCCCCCCACAGGCCAACTATGGCTACACCTTC. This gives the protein CASSPPQANYGYTF.

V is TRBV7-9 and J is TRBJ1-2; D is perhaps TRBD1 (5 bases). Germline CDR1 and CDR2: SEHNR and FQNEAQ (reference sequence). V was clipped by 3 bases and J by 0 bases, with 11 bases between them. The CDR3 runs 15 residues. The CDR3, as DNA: TGTGCCAGCAGCTTCGGGGGGAGCCCTAACTATGGCTACACCTTC. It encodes CASSFGGSPNYGYTF.

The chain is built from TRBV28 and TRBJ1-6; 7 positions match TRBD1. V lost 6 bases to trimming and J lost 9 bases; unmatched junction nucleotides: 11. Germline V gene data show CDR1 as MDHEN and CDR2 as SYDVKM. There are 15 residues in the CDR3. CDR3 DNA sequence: TGTGCCAGCAGGGATTCGACAGGGTGGTTTTCACCCCTCCACTTT. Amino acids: CASRDSTGWFSPLHF.

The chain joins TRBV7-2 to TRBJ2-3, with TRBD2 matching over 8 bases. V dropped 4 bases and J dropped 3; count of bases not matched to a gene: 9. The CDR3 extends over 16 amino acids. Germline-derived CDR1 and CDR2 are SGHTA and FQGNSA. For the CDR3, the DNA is TGTGCCAGCAGCTCCCCAGCGGGAGTCGGGACAGATACGCAGTATTTT. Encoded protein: CASSSPAGVGTDTQYF. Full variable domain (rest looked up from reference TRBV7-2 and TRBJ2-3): GAGVSQSPSNKVTEKGKDVELRCDPISGHTALYWYRQSLGQGLEFLIYFQGNSAPDKSGLPSDRFSAERTGGSVSTLTIQRTQQEDSAVYLCASSSPAGVGTDTQYFGPGTRLTVL.

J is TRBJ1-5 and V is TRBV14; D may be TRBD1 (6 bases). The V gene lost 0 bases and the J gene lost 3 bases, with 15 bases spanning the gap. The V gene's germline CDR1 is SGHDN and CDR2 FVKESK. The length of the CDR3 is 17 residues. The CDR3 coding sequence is TGTGCCAGCAGCCAAGAAGTCCGCGACAGGCCCAATCAGCCCCAGCATTTT. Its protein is CASSQEVRDRPNQPQHF.

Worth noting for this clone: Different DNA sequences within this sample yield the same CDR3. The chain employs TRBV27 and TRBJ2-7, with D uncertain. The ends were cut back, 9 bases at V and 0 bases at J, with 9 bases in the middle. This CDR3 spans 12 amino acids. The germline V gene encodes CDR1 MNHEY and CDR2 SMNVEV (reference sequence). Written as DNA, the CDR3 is TGTGCCAGTTTCTCTAGCTCCTACGAGCAGTACTTC. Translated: CASFSSSYEQYF.

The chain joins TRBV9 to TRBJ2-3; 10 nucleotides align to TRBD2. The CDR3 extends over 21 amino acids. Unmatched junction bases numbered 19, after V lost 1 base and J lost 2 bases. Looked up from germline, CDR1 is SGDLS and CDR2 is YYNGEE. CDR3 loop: CASSVRPPAGGPGELTDTQYF. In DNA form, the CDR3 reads TGTGCCAGCAGCGTACGTCCCCCAGCGGGAGGGCCCGGAGAGCTCACAGATACGCAGTATTTT.

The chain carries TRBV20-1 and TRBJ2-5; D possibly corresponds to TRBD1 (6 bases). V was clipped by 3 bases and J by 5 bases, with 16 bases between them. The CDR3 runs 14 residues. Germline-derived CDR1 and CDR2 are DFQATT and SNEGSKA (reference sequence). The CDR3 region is CSASPGAQGETQYF. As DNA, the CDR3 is TGCAGTGCTAGTCCAGGGGCGCAGGGGGAGACCCAGTACTTC.

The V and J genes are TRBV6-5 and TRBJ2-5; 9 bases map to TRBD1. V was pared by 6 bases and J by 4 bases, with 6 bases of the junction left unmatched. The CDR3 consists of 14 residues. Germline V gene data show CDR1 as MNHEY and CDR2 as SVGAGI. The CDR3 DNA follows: TGTGCCAGCAGGGAGGACAGGGGTGCAGAGACCCAGTACTTC. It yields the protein CASREDRGAETQYF.

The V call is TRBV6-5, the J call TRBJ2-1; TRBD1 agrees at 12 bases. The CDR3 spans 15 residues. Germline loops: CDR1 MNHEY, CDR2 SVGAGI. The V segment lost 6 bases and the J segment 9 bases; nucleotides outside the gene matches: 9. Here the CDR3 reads CASSLRDRGLSEQFF. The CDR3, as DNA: TGTGCCAGCAGCCTCCGGGACAGGGGGCTGAGTGAGCAGTTCTTC.